This T cell receptor beta chain was obtained from a study of neoadjuvant nivolumab and ipilimumab in lung cancer. Whole-study results and caveats: Pathologic regression was not significantly tied to TCR clonality. From pretherapy to surgery, tumor richness and clonality rose with dual therapy. Higher pretherapy blood TCR richness went with higher resected-tumor richness.

Points on this clone: The antigen remains undetermined.

The CDR3 length is 16 residues. V lost 2 bases, J lost 2 bases, and 3 bases stayed unmatched. The germline gives CDR1 KGHSH, CDR2 LQKENI. Sequencing used immunoSEQ multiplex PCR; TCRdb keeps in-frame clones, though not all of them. The table lists 26,000 or so clones, more than 80% of them singletons. This chain uses TRBV18 with TRBJ1-5; the match to TRBD1 covers 10 bases. The TCR was taken from an adult with non-small cell lung cancer. The material was tumor tissue, obtained after neoadjuvant nivolumab, alone or with ipilimumab, at or shortly before surgery. The chain's CDR3 is CASSPAGTGGNQPQHF. The CDR3 bases are TGTGCCAGCTCACCAGCCGGGACAGGGGGCAATCAGCCCCAGCATTTT.